The 26 T cell receptor beta chains given below trace back to one sample, sequenced in a study of blood T cell repertoires in COVID-19. Data came from immunoSEQ multiplex PCR; TCRdb stores just in-frame clones and leaves some out. This sample has about 180,000 clones, with around 83% found just once. Specimen: peripheral blood. All receptors come from a woman in her 70s with COVID-19, enrolled during active disease.

This sequence joins TRBV28 and TRBJ2-1, with 9 nucleotides matching TRBD1. Germline V gene lookup returns CDR1 MDHEN and CDR2 SYDVKM. J was trimmed by 7 bases and V by 3 bases; bases with no gene match: 7. This CDR3 has 15 amino acids. Here the CDR3 reads CASSFPGQGRNEQFF. Written as DNA, the CDR3 is TGTGCCAGCAGTTTCCCGGGACAGGGTAGGAATGAGCAGTTCTTC. Together with reference TRBV28 and TRBJ2-1, the CDR3 gives the full variable domain: DVKVTQSSRYLVKRTGEKVFLECVQDMDHENMFWYRQDPGLGLRLIYFSYDVKMKEKGDIPEGYSVSREKKERFSLILESASTNQTSMYLCASSFPGQGRNEQFFGPGTRLTVL.

The genes are TRBV28 and TRBJ1-2; TRBD1 aligns across 8 bases. Germline-derived CDR1 and CDR2 are MDHEN and SYDVKM. J lost 8 bases, V lost 6 bases, and 14 bases had no gene match. There are 15 residues in the CDR3. The CDR3 sequence: CASSTRSSGQAGYTF. CDR3 DNA: TGTGCCAGCAGCACCCGGTCGTCGGGACAGGCGGGCTACACCTTC.

This clone was seen only a few times. The genes are TRBV12-5 and TRBJ2-1, with 9 positions matching TRBD2. V trimming: 7 bases; J trimming: 1 base; junction bases outside the gene matches: 5. The V gene's germline CDR1 is LGHNT and CDR2 FRNRAP. This CDR3 region has 15 residues. For the CDR3, the DNA is TGTGCTAGTGCCCGAGCGGGAGGTTCCTACAATGAGCAGTTCTTC. As protein: CASARAGGSYNEQFF.

This chain connects TRBV24-1 to TRBJ2-6; maybe TRBD1 (5 bases). V was trimmed by 1 base and J by 2 bases, leaving 8 bases between them. Germline V gives CDR1 KGHDR, CDR2 SFDVKD. CDR3 length equals 16 residues. The CDR3 here is CATSDFSGTGANVLTF. CDR3 bases: TGTGCCACCAGTGATTTCTCAGGGACTGGGGCCAACGTCCTGACTTTC.

The V call is TRBV24-1, the J call TRBJ2-7; 8 bases line up with TRBD1. This CDR3 has 15 amino acids. Germline CDR1 is KGHDR and CDR2 is SFDVKD. The V gene end was trimmed by 5 bases and the J gene end by 2 bases; junction bases not matched to a gene: 7. In nucleotides, the CDR3 is TGTGCCACCAGTGCCCCAGGGGGCGCCGCCTACGAGCAGTACTTC. It translates to CATSAPGGAAYEQYF.

J is TRBJ1-2 and V is TRBV28; 7 bases align to TRBD1. After removal of 3 bases from V and 2 bases from J, the junction contained 9 bases not matched to a gene. CDR3 length equals 16 residues. The germline CDR1 and CDR2 sequences are MDHEN and SYDVKM. The CDR3 sequence is CASSLPGSGGNYGYTF. In DNA form, the CDR3 reads TGTGCCAGCAGTTTGCCAGGGTCAGGGGGGAACTATGGCTACACCTTC.

V usage is TRBV2 and J usage is TRBJ1-1; no clear D. V was pared by 7 bases and J by 7 bases, with 13 bases between. The CDR3 loop spans 12 amino acids. Germline CDR1 is SNHLY and CDR2 is FYNNEI. The CDR3 nucleotides read TGTGCCAGCACTTGGGGAGGAAGTGAAGCTTTCTTT. It codes for CASTWGGSEAFF.

The chain has TRBV7-2 and TRBJ2-3; TRBD2 matches 7 bases. CDR1 and CDR2 (germline): SGHTA, FQGNSA. The CDR3 is 17 amino acids. Trimming took 2 bases from V and 7 from J; bases not matched to a gene: 15. The CDR3 region is CASSLWGTISLQNTQYF. The CDR3 DNA is TGTGCCAGCAGCTTATGGGGGACTATTTCCCTCCAGAATACGCAGTATTTT.

J is TRBJ2-1 and V is TRBV20-1; a possible D gene is TRBD2 (5 bases). The CDR3 consists of 11 residues. Trimming removed 7 bases from V and 6 bases from J, with 10 bases in between. Germline V lookup: CDR1 DFQATT, CDR2 SNEGSKA (reference sequence). CDR3 sequence reads: CSVGLANEQFF. CDR3 coding DNA: TGCAGTGTCGGACTGGCCAATGAGCAGTTCTTC.

The chain couples TRBV12-3 or TRBV12-4 to TRBJ2-1; maybe TRBD1 (5 bases). The V end lost 7 bases, the J end lost 7 bases, and 8 bases lay between the germline ends. The CDR3 totals 11 residues. The CDR3 DNA reads TGTGCCAGCAACTCAGGGAATGAGCAGTTCTTC. It encodes CASNSGNEQFF.

The V call is TRBV5-1, the J call TRBJ2-1; D perhaps matches TRBD2 (6 bases). The CDR3 contains 17 residues. Germline CDR1 SGHRS, CDR2 YFSETQ. Trimming took off 0 bases at V and 1 base at J, with 14 bases between the two ends. CDR3 sequence: CASSLDPAGTSYNEQFF. The CDR3, as DNA: TGCGCCAGCAGCTTGGACCCAGCGGGCACTTCCTACAATGAGCAGTTCTTC.

This clone has only one observation. The chain uses TRBV18 and TRBJ2-1; 9 nucleotides match TRBD2. Germline V gives CDR1 KGHSH, CDR2 LQKENI. Unmatched junction bases numbered 7, after V lost 3 bases and J lost 4 bases. This CDR3 is 16 amino acids long. The CDR3 is CASSPTTSGPYNEQFF. The CDR3 DNA reads as TGTGCCAGCTCACCTACGACTAGCGGACCGTACAATGAGCAGTTCTTC.

In nucleotides, the CDR3 is TGCGCCAGCAGCTCGGCAGGGGTGCGGACTGAAGCTTTCTTT. It encodes CASSSAGVRTEAFF. The chain combines TRBV5-1 with TRBJ1-1, with D perhaps matching TRBD1 (6 bases). The CDR3 contains 14 residues. Germline V CDR1 and CDR2: SGHRS, YFSETQ. Trimming took 3 bases from V and 5 from J, leaving 14 bases between them.

V usage is TRBV6-2 or TRBV6-3 and J usage is TRBJ1-4, with 9 bases matching TRBD1. V lost 0 bases, J lost 7 bases, and 9 bases stayed unmatched. Germline values: CDR1 MNHEY, CDR2 SVGEGT. CDR3 length: 17 amino acids. The CDR3 sequence: CASSYSPNRGRSEKLFF. DNA of the CDR3: TGTGCCAGCAGTTACTCTCCGAACAGGGGGCGCAGTGAAAAACTGTTTTTT.

In nucleotides, the CDR3 is TGTGCCAGCACTCTCTTGGACAGGGAGGCCATGGAGACCCAGTACTTC. The encoded protein is CASTLLDREAMETQYF. This chain links TRBV6-4 with TRBJ2-5; TRBD1 matches 8 bases. The CDR3 extends over 16 amino acids. Germline CDR1 MRHNA, CDR2 SNTAGT. J was trimmed by 5 bases and V by 7 bases; bases with no gene match: 15.

J is TRBJ2-5 and V is TRBV11-1, with 8 bases identical to TRBD2. The CDR3 is made up of 15 amino acids. V was clipped by 2 bases and J by 7 bases; unmatched bases: 9. The germline V gene has CDR1 SGHAT and CDR2 FQDESV (reference sequence). The chain's CDR3 is CASSLNSLAGRTQYF. The CDR3 bases are TGTGCCAGCAGCTTAAACTCTCTAGCGGGTAGGACCCAGTACTTC. The full variable domain, with the rest looked up from reference TRBV11-1 and TRBJ2-5, is EAEVAQSPRYKITEKSQAVAFWCDPISGHATLYWYRQILGQGPELLVQFQDESVVDDSQLPKDRFSAERLKGVDSTLKIQPAELGDSAMYLCASSLNSLAGRTQYFGPGTRLLVL.

The CDR3 sequence: CASSNIRGDTQYF. The CDR3 DNA sequence: TGTGCCAGCAGCAACATCAGGGGCGATACGCAGTATTTT. The rearrangement links TRBV6-5 to TRBJ2-3, with D perhaps TRBD1 (6 bases). V lost 6 bases to trimming and J lost 6 bases, with 13 bases between them. Germline loops: CDR1 MNHEY, CDR2 SVGAGI. The length of the CDR3 is 13 residues.

The J gene is TRBJ1-1, the V gene TRBV18; 7 bases map to TRBD1. The CDR3 has 13 amino acids. CDR1 is KGHSH, CDR2 LQKENI, per germline. V lost 3 bases and J lost 5; bases outside the gene matches: 3. The CDR3, as DNA: TGTGCCAGCTCACCGGGACAGAAAACTGAAGCTTTCTTT. It encodes CASSPGQKTEAFF.

V usage is TRBV6-2 or TRBV6-3 and J usage is TRBJ1-5; D is perhaps TRBD1 (5 bases). The germline CDR1 and CDR2 sequences are MNHEY and SVGEGT. The V gene lost 6 bases and the J gene lost 9 bases, with 21 bases spanning the gap. CDR3 length: 15 amino acids. The CDR3 DNA is TGTGCCAGCAGCACCCCACCCGCGGGGGTTGGGCCCCAGCATTTT. Translating gives CASSTPPAGVGPQHF.

This clone was observed a few times. The V gene is TRBV3-1 (or the pseudogene TRBV3-2), the J gene TRBJ1-2; the match to TRBD1 covers 11 bases. CDR1 LGHDT and CDR2 YNNKEL come from the germline V gene (reference sequence). Trimming at V came to 4 bases and at J to 8 bases, leaving 3 bases not matched to a gene. The CDR3 consists of 13 residues. CDR3 amino acids: CASSPGQGAGYTF. CDR3 sequence (DNA): TGTGCCAGCAGCCCAGGACAGGGGGCCGGCTACACCTTC.

V usage is TRBV19 and J usage is TRBJ2-1, with 10 bases that match TRBD2. Germline CDR1 and CDR2: LNHDA and SQIVND (reference sequence). V lost 8 bases and J lost 8; bases outside the gene matches: 12. CDR3 size: 15 residues. The DNA of the CDR3 is TGTGCCAGTTCCAATCTAGCGGGAGACGGACATGAGCAGTTCTTC. Amino acid sequence: CASSNLAGDGHEQFF.

This sequence joins TRBV7-2 and TRBJ2-7, with 9 bases aligning to TRBD2. J lost 0 bases, V lost 1 base, and 4 bases had no gene match. The CDR3 runs to 16 residues. Per the germline V gene, CDR1 is SGHTA and CDR2 is FQGNSA. The CDR3 loop is CASSLDLAGSSYEQYF. The CDR3 bases are TGTGCCAGCAGCTTAGACCTAGCGGGAAGCTCCTACGAGCAGTACTTC. The variable domain in full, with the rest retrieved from reference TRBV7-2 and TRBJ2-7, is GAGVSQSPSNKVTEKGKDVELRCDPISGHTALYWYRQSLGQGLEFLIYFQGNSAPDKSGLPSDRFSAERTGGSVSTLTIQRTQQEDSAVYLCASSLDLAGSSYEQYFGPGTRLTVT.

The CDR3 spells CSASLTGGGEQFF. CDR3 nucleotide sequence: TGCAGTGCTAGTTTAACGGGAGGTGGTGAGCAGTTCTTC. The rearrangement uses TRBV20-1 and TRBJ2-1; 7 bases are shared with TRBD2. Germline loops: CDR1 DFQATT, CDR2 SNEGSKA (reference sequence). The CDR3 is made up of 13 amino acids. J was trimmed by 9 bases and V by 3 bases; bases with no gene match: 8.

CDR3 coding DNA: TGCAGCGTTGAACTGCAGTTGAACACTGAAGCTTTCTTT. Translating it yields CSVELQLNTEAFF. This chain joins TRBV29-1 and TRBJ1-1; D gene uncertain. V lost 2 bases and J lost 0, with 7 bases in between. CDR1 SQVTM and CDR2 ANQGSEA come from the germline V gene. The CDR3 is made up of 13 amino acids.

The V call is TRBV3-1 (or the pseudogene TRBV3-2), the J call TRBJ2-1; TRBD2 might be the D (5 bases). V gave up 4 bases and J gave up 7 bases, with 17 bases separating them. Germline CDR1 reads LGHDT; CDR2 reads YNNKEL (reference sequence). CDR3 size: 15 residues. This chain's CDR3 is CASSPQTIRGNEQFF. The CDR3 DNA reads as TGTGCCAGCAGCCCTCAGACTATTCGGGGTAATGAGCAGTTCTTC.

This CDR3 is CASSFMQSTGEQFF. The CDR3 coding sequence is TGTGCCAGCAGCTTCATGCAGTCTACGGGTGAGCAGTTCTTC. The V and J genes are TRBV7-2 and TRBJ2-1; D gene uncertain. V lost 3 bases to trimming and J lost 9 bases, with 15 bases between them. Per the germline V gene, CDR1 is SGHTA and CDR2 is FQGNSA. The CDR3 loop spans 14 amino acids.